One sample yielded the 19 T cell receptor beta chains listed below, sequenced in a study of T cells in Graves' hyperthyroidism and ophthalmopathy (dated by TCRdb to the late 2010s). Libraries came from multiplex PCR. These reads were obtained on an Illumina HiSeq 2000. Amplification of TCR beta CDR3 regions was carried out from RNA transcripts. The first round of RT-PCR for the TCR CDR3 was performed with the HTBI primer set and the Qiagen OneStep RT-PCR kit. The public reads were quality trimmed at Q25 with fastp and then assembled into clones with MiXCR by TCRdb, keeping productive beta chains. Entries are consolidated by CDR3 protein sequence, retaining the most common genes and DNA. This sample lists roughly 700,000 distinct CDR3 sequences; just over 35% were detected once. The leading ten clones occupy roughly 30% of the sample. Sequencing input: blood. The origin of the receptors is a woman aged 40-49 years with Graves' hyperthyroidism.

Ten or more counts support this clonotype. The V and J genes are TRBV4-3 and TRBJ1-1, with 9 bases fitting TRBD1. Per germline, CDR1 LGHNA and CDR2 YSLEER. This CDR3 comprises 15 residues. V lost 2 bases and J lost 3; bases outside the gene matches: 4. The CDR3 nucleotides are TGCGCCAGCAGCCAAACAGGGGGCGAAGACACTGAAGCTTTCTTT. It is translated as CASSQTGGEDTEAFF.

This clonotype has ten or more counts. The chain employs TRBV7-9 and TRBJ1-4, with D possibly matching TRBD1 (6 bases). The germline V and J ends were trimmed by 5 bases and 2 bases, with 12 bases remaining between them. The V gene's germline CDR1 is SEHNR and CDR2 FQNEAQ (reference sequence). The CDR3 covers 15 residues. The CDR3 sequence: CASSRTGLTNEKLFF. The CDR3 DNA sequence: TGTGCCAGCAGCCGTACAGGGCTCACTAATGAAAAACTGTTTTTT.

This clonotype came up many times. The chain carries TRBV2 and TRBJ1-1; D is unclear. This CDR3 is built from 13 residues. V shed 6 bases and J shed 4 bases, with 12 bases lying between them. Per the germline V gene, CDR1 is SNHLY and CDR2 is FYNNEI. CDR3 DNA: TGTGCCAGCAGGTGGGAGGAGGTCACTGAAGCTTTCTTT. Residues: CASRWEEVTEAFF.

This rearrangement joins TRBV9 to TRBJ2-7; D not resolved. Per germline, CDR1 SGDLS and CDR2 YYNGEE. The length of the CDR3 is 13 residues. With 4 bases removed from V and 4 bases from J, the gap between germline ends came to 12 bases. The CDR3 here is CASSKSSGYEQYF. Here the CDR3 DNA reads TGTGCCAGCAGCAAGAGTAGTGGATACGAGCAGTACTTC.

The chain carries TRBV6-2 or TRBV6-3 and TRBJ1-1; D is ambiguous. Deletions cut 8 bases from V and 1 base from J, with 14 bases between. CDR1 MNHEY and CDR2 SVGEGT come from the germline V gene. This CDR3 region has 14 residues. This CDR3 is CASLISPGNTEAFF. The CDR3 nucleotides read TGTGCCAGCCTAATTTCCCCAGGGAACACTGAAGCTTTCTTT.

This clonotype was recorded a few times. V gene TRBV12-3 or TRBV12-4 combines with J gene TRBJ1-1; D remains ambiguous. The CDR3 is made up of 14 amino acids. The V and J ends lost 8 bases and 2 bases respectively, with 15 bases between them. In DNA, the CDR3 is TGTGCCAGCGGCACCCTGCGGGGAAACACTGAAGCTTTCTTT. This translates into CASGTLRGNTEAFF.

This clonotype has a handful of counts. The CDR3 here is CASRPNSRAEAFF. The CDR3 coding sequence is TGTGCCAGCAGACCCAACTCCCGGGCTGAAGCTTTCTTT. The chain recombines TRBV6-2 or TRBV6-3 with TRBJ1-1; no clear D. The CDR3 loop spans 13 amino acids. The V gene lost 6 bases and the J gene lost 6 bases, with 14 bases spanning the gap. The germline V gene encodes CDR1 MNHEY and CDR2 SVGEGT.

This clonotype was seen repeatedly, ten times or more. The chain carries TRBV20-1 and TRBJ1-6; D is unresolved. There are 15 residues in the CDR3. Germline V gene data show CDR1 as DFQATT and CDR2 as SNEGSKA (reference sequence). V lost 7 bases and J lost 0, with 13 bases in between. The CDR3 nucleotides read TGCAGTGTTACACTCCTAGACTCCTATAATTCACCCCTCCACTTT. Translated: CSVTLLDSYNSPLHF.

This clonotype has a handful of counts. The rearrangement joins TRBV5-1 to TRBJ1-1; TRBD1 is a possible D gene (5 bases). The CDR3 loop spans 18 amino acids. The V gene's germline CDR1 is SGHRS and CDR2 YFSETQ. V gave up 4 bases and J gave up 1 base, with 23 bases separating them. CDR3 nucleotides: TGCGCCAGCAGCGTCGCCACGACTACTGGACAAAGGAACACTGAAGCTTTCTTT. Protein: CASSVATTTGQRNTEAFF.

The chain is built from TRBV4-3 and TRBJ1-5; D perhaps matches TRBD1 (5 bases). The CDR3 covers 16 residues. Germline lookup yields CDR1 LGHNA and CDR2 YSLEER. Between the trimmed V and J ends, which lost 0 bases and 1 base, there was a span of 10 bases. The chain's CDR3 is CASSQDFGGSNQPQHF. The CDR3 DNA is TGCGCCAGCAGCCAAGACTTCGGGGGAAGCAATCAGCCCCAGCATTTT.

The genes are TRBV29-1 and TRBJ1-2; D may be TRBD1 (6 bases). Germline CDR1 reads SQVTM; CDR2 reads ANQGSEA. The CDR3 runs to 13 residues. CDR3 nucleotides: TGCCAGTCGAAGGGCAGGGGAACCCTTGGCTACACCTTC. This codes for CQSKGRGTLGYTF.

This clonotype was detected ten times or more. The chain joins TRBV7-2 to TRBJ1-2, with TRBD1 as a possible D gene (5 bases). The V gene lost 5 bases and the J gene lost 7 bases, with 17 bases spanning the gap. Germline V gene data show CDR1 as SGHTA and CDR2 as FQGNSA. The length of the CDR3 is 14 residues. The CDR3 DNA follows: TGTGCCAGCAGCGAGATTACGGGGACGGTTGGCTACACCTTC. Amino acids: CASSEITGTVGYTF. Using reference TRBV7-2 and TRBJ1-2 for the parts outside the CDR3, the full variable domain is GAGVSQSPSNKVTEKGKDVELRCDPISGHTALYWYRQSLGQGLEFLIYFQGNSAPDKSGLPSDRFSAERTGGSVSTLTIQRTQQEDSAVYLCASSEITGTVGYTFGSGTRLTVV.

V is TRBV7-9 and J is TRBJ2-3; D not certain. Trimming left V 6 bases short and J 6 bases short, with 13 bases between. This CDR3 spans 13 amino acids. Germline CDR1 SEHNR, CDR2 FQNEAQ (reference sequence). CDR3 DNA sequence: TGTGCCAGCAGTCTCGGCCATCTCGATACGCAGTATTTT. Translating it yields CASSLGHLDTQYF.

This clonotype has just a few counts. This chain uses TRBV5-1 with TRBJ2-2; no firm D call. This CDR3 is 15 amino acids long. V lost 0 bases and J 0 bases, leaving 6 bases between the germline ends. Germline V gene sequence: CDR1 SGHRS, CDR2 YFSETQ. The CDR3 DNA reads TGCGCCAGCAGCTTGGTCCCAGCGAACACCGGGGAGCTGTTTTTT. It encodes CASSLVPANTGELFF.

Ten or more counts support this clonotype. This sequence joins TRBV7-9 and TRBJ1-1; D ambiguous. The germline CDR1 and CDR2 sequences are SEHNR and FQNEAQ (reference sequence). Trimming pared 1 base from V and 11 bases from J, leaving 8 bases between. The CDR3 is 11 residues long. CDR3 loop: CASSLDYLAFF. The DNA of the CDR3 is TGTGCCAGCAGCTTAGATTACTTGGCTTTCTTT.

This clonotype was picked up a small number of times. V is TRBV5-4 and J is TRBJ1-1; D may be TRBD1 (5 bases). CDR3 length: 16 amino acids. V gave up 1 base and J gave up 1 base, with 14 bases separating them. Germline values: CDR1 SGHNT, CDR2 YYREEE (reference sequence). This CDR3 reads CASSLQGVGRNTEAFF. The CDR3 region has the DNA TGTGCCAGCAGCTTGCAGGGTGTGGGACGGAACACTGAAGCTTTCTTT.

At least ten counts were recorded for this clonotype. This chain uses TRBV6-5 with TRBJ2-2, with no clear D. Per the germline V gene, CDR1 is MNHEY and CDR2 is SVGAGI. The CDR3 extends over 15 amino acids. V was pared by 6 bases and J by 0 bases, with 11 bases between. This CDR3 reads CASSEARANTGELFF. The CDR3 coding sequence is TGTGCCAGCAGCGAAGCCAGAGCGAACACCGGGGAGCTGTTTTTT.

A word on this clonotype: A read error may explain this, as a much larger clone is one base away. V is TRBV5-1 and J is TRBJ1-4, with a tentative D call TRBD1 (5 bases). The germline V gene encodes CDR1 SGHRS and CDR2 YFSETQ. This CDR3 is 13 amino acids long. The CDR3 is CACSPDTDEKLFF. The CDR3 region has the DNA TGTGCCTGCAGCCCGGACACTGATGAAAAACTGTTTTTT.

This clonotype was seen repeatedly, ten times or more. The CDR3, as DNA: TGCGCCAGCAGCCAAGATAAAGGGGGTGGCTACACCTTC. Amino acid sequence: CASSQDKGGGYTF. The chain couples TRBV4-1 to TRBJ1-2, with a possible D match to TRBD1 (6 bases). V was trimmed by 0 bases and J by 7 bases, leaving 9 bases between them. Per the germline V gene, CDR1 is MGHRA and CDR2 is YSYEKL. There are 13 residues in the CDR3.